This is a list of T cell receptor beta chains from one sample in a study of Ad26.COV2.S vaccination and SARS-CoV-2 variants. The protocol was immunoSEQ multiplex PCR, while the TCRdb copy is restricted to in-frame clones and leaves out a portion. Here the sample spans some 450,000 clones, less than 95% being singletons. The sequences come from peripheral blood, collected in a trial of Ad26.COV2.S vaccine versus placebo. The receptors were sampled from a person between 18 and 60 years old who received the Ad26.COV2.S COVID-19 vaccine or a placebo. Each CDR3 is given with its conserved first and last residue. The order of the fields is D gene, clone size, J gene, V gene, CDR3 protein, CDR3 DNA. A D gene is named only where the DNA matches it firmly. Clone size is not always given. Where it is, it says once, few, many or a class for expanded clones.

TRBD2 NA TRBJ2-3 TRBV11-3 CASSLGSPGGDTQYF TGTGCCAGCAGCTTAGGTAGCCCGGGGGGAGATACGCAGTATTTT
TRBD1 NA TRBJ1-2 TRBV7-9 CASSQAGTANGYTF TGTGCCAGCAGCCAAGCCGGGACAGCGAATGGCTACACCTTC
NA NA TRBJ2-1 TRBV6-5 CASRRGWGEQFF TGTGCCAGCAGGAGAGGGTGGGGTGAGCAGTTCTTC
TRBD2 NA TRBJ2-7 TRBV5-4 CASSLDLAGGYEQYF TGTGCCAGCAGCTTGGATCTAGCGGGAGGATACGAGCAGTACTTC
NA NA TRBJ1-6 TRBV30 CAWSDRDNSPLHF TGTGCCTGGAGTGACAGGGATAATTCACCCCTCCACTTT
TRBD1 NA TRBJ2-2 TRBV14 CASSHRTGGTGELFF TGTGCCAGCAGCCACCGGACAGGCGGAACCGGGGAGCTGTTTTTT
TRBD2 NA TRBJ2-1 TRBV9 CASSSGLADYNEQFF TGTGCCAGCAGCTCAGGACTAGCGGACTACAATGAGCAGTTCTTC
TRBD2 once TRBJ2-1 TRBV28 CASTQWGLASSNEQFF TGTGCCAGCACTCAATGGGGACTAGCTAGTTCCAATGAGCAGTTCTTC
NA NA TRBJ2-3 TRBV28 CASTRAGDTDTQYF TGTGCCAGCACTCGGGCGGGCGACACAGATACGCAGTATTTT
NA NA TRBJ1-2 TRBV30 CAWSTGPEVGYTF TGTGCCTGGAGTACGGGGCCTGAGGTTGGCTACACCTTC
NA once TRBJ1-3 TRBV7-9 CASSFLGDSGNTIYF TGTGCCAGCAGCTTTTTGGGAGACTCTGGAAACACCATATATTTT
NA NA TRBJ2-7 TRBV19 CASSIKAQRYYEQYF TGTGCCAGTAGTATCAAGGCGCAGCGATACTACGAGCAGTACTTC
NA NA TRBJ1-3 TRBV13 CASTRSGLAGNTIYF TGTGCCAGCACCCGCTCCGGGCTGGCTGGAAACACCATATATTTT
NA NA TRBJ2-5 TRBV3-1/TRBV3-2 CASSQVLQQETQYF TGTGCCAGCAGCCAAGTGTTACAGCAAGAGACCCAGTACTTC
TRBD2 NA TRBJ2-1 TRBV7-3 CASSLRGFTGGSYNEQFF TGTGCCAGCAGCTTAAGGGGATTCACGGGAGGCTCCTACAATGAGCAGTTCTTC
NA NA TRBJ2-1 TRBV27 CASSFTPPSRYNEQFF TGTGCCAGCAGTTTTACCCCCCCTAGCAGGTACAATGAGCAGTTCTTC
TRBD1 NA TRBJ2-7 TRBV10-3 CAISPGTGGREADEQYF TGTGCCATCAGTCCCGGGACAGGGGGCCGCGAGGCCGACGAGCAGTACTTC
NA NA TRBJ2-1 TRBV4-2 CASSQLEETYNEQFF TGTGCCAGCAGCCAGTTAGAGGAGACTTACAATGAGCAGTTCTTC
TRBD2 NA TRBJ2-3 TRBV7-2 CASSLFFSGIAKDTQYF TGTGCCAGCAGCTTATTTTTTAGCGGGATCGCTAAAGATACGCAGTATTTT
NA NA TRBJ1-2 TRBV29-1 CSVEGRGGYTF TGCAGCGTGGAAGGGAGAGGAGGCTACACCTTC
TRBD1 NA TRBJ2-7 TRBV19 CASSPRQGSDEQYF TGTGCCAGTAGTCCCCGACAGGGTAGCGACGAGCAGTACTTC
TRBD2 NA TRBJ2-7 TRBV18 CASSPREGLAQYEQYF TGTGCCAGCTCACCACGGGAAGGACTAGCGCAATACGAGCAGTACTTC
TRBD1 NA TRBJ2-2 TRBV29-1 CSVVAQGAVDTGELFF TGCAGCGTTGTGGCTCAGGGGGCTGTTGACACCGGGGAGCTGTTTTTT
NA NA TRBJ2-5 TRBV9 CASSVGMGEETQYF TGTGCCAGCAGCGTAGGGATGGGGGAAGAGACCCAGTACTTC
NA NA TRBJ1-2 TRBV4-3 CASSQDLGRVDGYTF TGCGCCAGCAGCCAAGATCTGGGCAGGGTCGATGGCTACACCTTC
NA NA TRBJ2-5 TRBV12-3/TRBV12-4 CASSQRSETQYF TGTGCCAGCAGCCAGCGGTCAGAGACCCAGTACTTC
NA NA TRBJ1-5 TRBV30 CAWGQGPNQPQHF TGTGCCTGGGGGCAGGGGCCCAATCAGCCCCAGCATTTT
NA NA TRBJ1-1 TRBV28 CASGRTEAFF TGTGCCAGCGGGCGAACTGAAGCTTTCTTT